This T cell receptor (beta chain) was sequenced for a study of regulatory T cells in long-lasting Graves disease. This clonotype has only one observation. Its cognate antigen is unknown. HTBI primers from iRepertoire and Arm-PCR of CDR3 regions yielded the TCR beta libraries. Each CDR3 protein gets one entry after TCRdb re-called the multiplex PCR reads with MiXCR. Among around 460,000 distinct CDR3 sequences listed, 20% to 25% were seen once. Study conclusions and caveats: Favored usage of TRBV28, TRBJ1-2 and TRBJ2-5 was recorded in persistent disease.

The length of the CDR3 is 14 residues. The germline V gene has CDR1 LNHDA and CDR2 SQIVND (reference sequence). Trimming took off 3 bases at V and 4 bases at J, with 10 bases between the two ends. Specified time point: persistent/refractory GD, antithyroid drugs over 5 years with positive TRAb. The TCR library was made from RNA that had been extracted from PBMCs in TRIzol. The V call is TRBV19, the J call TRBJ1-3; D ambiguous. The source was peripheral blood mononuclear cells (PBMCs), collected when the disease was refractory, from a patient treated with antithyroid drugs. This receptor was obtained from a female donor with Graves disease. For the CDR3, the DNA is TGTGCCAGTAGTATTACAGTCGAAGGAAACACCATATATTTT. The encoded protein is CASSITVEGNTIYF.